This record looks at one TCR beta chain sequence and its context. Original data processing: Estimation of nucleated cell counts was performed using reference gene primer amplification. Using immunoSEQ multiplex PCR, the repertoire was profiled, and TCRdb retains in-frame clones only, with some absent. V and J calls and clone size are copied from that table; D and trimming were computed from the DNA. The sample lists about 36,000 clones; 75% to 90% were seen once. CDR3 length: 15 residues. CDR1 and CDR2 (germline): SGHRS, YFSETQ. V shed 0 bases and J shed 11 bases, with 20 bases lying between them. This record belongs to a study of blood T cell repertoires in COVID-19. Turning to the study itself: Acute and convalescent COVID-19 specimens originated in the United States, Italy and Spain. PBMCs, B-cell-depleted T cells, or T cells provided the cDNA or gDNA that made up the material.

The sequence derives from a man between 60 and 75 years old with acute or convalescent COVID-19. Specimen: peripheral blood. The chain couples TRBV5-1 to TRBJ1-1, with D maybe TRBD1 (6 bases). This CDR3 reads CASSLGTAHLAPAFF. Here the CDR3 DNA reads TGCGCCAGCAGCTTGGGGACAGCCCATTTAGCGCCGGCTTTCTTT.